These T cell receptor beta chains were read from a single sample in a study of CD8 T cells in ankylosing spondylitis. Via MiXCR, TCRdb re-called the 5' RACE reads, giving one row per CDR3 protein. The sample carries around 450,000 distinct CDR3 sequences, approximately 26% recorded once. Sequencing was performed on blood, either unsorted or a sorted T cell fraction (not recorded which). The origin of the receptors is a male donor with ankylosing spondylitis. CDR3s include the opening cysteine and the closing phenylalanine or tryptophan. Each record gives: J gene, clone size, D gene, V gene, CDR3 DNA, CDR3 protein. D genes are given only for firm matches. Not every row has a clone size; where given, it reads once, few, many or a size class.

>TRBJ1-1|NA|NA|TRBV12-3/TRBV12-4
TGTGCCAGCAGCACGGACCCAAACACTGAAGCTTTCTTT
CASSTDPNTEAFF
>TRBJ1-1|NA|NA|TRBV11-2
TGTGCCAGCAGCTTAGGACAGAGTAGACTTTTGAACACTGAAGCTTTCTTT
CASSLGQSRLLNTEAFF
>TRBJ2-1|few|NA|TRBV5-1
TGCGCCAGCAGCTTGGGAATCAGGGATGAGCAGTTCTTC
CASSLGIRDEQFF
>TRBJ2-3|few|NA|TRBV20-1
TGCAGTGCCCCCCGAAATCGGAGGGGAGATACGCAGTATTTT
CSAPRNRRGDTQYF
>TRBJ2-3|few|TRBD2|TRBV20-1
TGCAGTGCTAGAGACGGGACTAGCCCTTCGGCCGATACGCAGTATTTT
CSARDGTSPSADTQYF
>TRBJ1-5|few|NA|TRBV11-2
TGTGCCAGCAGCGTGGGAGCAGATCATAGCAATCAGCCCCAGCATTTT
CASSVGADHSNQPQHF
>TRBJ2-6|many|NA|TRBV12-3/TRBV12-4
TGCGCCAGCAGCTTGAGGAGTTCTGGGGCCAACGTCCTGACTTTC
CASSLRSSGANVLTF
>TRBJ2-5|many|NA|TRBV6-1
TGTGCCAGCAGAGTTGGTACCCAAGAGACCCAGTACTTC
CASRVGTQETQYF
>TRBJ2-7|NA|TRBD2|TRBV20-1
TGCAGTGCTAGAGTGGCTAGCGGCCCATCCTACGAGCAGTACTTC
CSARVASGPSYEQYF
>TRBJ2-1|NA|TRBD2|TRBV12-3/TRBV12-4
TGTGCCAGCAGTCCGCTAGCGGTAATCTACAATGAGCAGTTCTTC
CASSPLAVIYNEQFF
>TRBJ2-5|NA|NA|TRBV4-2
TGTGCCAGCAGCCCCTCCAGCGGACAAGAGACCCAGTACTTC
CASSPSSGQETQYF
>TRBJ2-5|few|NA|TRBV5-1
TGCGCCAGCAGCTTGGAGGGCCTCGGGAGGACCCAGTACTTC
CASSLEGLGRTQYF
>TRBJ2-1|many|TRBD1|TRBV9
TGTGCCAGCAGCGACAGGGGGAATGAGCAGTTCTTC
CASSDRGNEQFF
>TRBJ2-1|few|NA|TRBV20-1
TGCAGTGCTAGAGATGGGACTTACAATGAGCAGTTCTTC
CSARDGTYNEQFF
>TRBJ2-3|few|NA|TRBV20-1
TGCAGTGCTACAGGCCGACACACAGATACGCAGTATTTT
CSATGRHTDTQYF
>TRBJ1-2|NA|NA|TRBV7-9
TGTGCCAGCAGCTCGGAGACAGTCACCTATGGCTACACCTTC
CASSSETVTYGYTF
>TRBJ2-2|NA|NA|TRBV5-4
TGTGCCAGCAGCCTTATCGCAGGGAGGAACACCGGGGAGCTGTTTTTT
CASSLIAGRNTGELFF
>TRBJ2-7|NA|NA|TRBV5-1
TGCGCCAGCAGCTTGGCGCAACAGGGACACGAGCAGTACTTC
CASSLAQQGHEQYF
>TRBJ2-5|once|NA|TRBV2
TGTGCCAGCAGTGAAAAGGTTTACCAAGAGACCCAGTACTTC
CASSEKVYQETQYF
>TRBJ2-1|few|NA|TRBV20-1
TGCAGTGCTAGAGGGTCCTACAATGAGCAGTTCTTC
CSARGSYNEQFF
>TRBJ2-1|few|NA|TRBV29-1
TGCAGCGTTCTAACCGACGAATACAATGAGCAGTTCTTC
CSVLTDEYNEQFF
>TRBJ1-5|few|NA|TRBV2
TGTGCCAGCAACAGGGAGGCGGGCAATCAGCCCCAGCATTTT
CASNREAGNQPQHF
>TRBJ2-2|NA|TRBD2|TRBV12-3/TRBV12-4
TGTGCCAGCAGTTTAGTTGGCGGGAGGTACACCGGGGAGCTGTTTTTT
CASSLVGGRYTGELFF
>TRBJ2-5|NA|TRBD2|TRBV5-8
TGTGCCAGCAGGGGAGGGTACCAAGAGACCCAGTACTTC
CASRGGYQETQYF
>TRBJ2-3|once|NA|TRBV6-2/TRBV6-3
TGTGCCAGCAGTTACTCACGGCTAGTCTCAGATACGCAGTATTTT
CASSYSRLVSDTQYF
>TRBJ2-5|NA|NA|TRBV20-1
TGCAGTGCTAGAATACCCGGGACCCATAGAGAGACCCAGTACTTC
CSARIPGTHRETQYF
>TRBJ2-1|few|TRBD2|TRBV30
TGTGCCTCGAGGACTAGCGGCTACGTTGATGAGCAGTTCTTC
CASRTSGYVDEQFF
>TRBJ2-1|NA|TRBD2|TRBV29-1
TGCAGCGTGCCGGGACTAGCCCTCTACAATGAGCAGTTCTTC
CSVPGLALYNEQFF
>TRBJ2-5|few|NA|TRBV20-1
TGCAGTGCTAATCCAGCGAGGTTAAGACAAGAGACCCAGTACTTC
CSANPARLRQETQYF
>TRBJ2-2|many|NA|TRBV7-8
TGTGCCAGCAGCTTAGCTGGCGGCTCCAAGAACACCGGGGAGCTGTTTTTT
CASSLAGGSKNTGELFF
>TRBJ1-5|few|NA|TRBV10-3
TGTGCCATCAGTGAGTCGGGGGGTTCCGTTCAGCCCCAGCATTTT
CAISESGGSVQPQHF
>TRBJ2-1|NA|TRBD1|TRBV29-1
TGCAGCGTTACCTCCGGGACAGTTATCGATGAGCAGTTCTTC
CSVTSGTVIDEQFF
>TRBJ1-2|few|NA|TRBV5-1
TGCGCCAGCAGCTTGGCCCTAGACAGGAGGAGGGGCTACACCTTC
CASSLALDRRRGYTF
>TRBJ1-6|NA|NA|TRBV20-1
TGCAGTGTTCTCCGGGACACCAATTCACCCCTCCACTTT
CSVLRDTNSPLHF
>TRBJ1-5|NA|TRBD1|TRBV6-2/TRBV6-3
TGTGCCAGCAGTTTTCACAGGGGGAGCAATCAGCCCCAGCATTTT
CASSFHRGSNQPQHF
>TRBJ1-1|NA|TRBD1|TRBV10-2
TGCGCCAGCAGTGAGTCGACAGGGACCGACACTGAAGCTTTCTTT
CASSESTGTDTEAFF
>TRBJ2-3|NA|TRBD2|TRBV29-1
TGCAGCGTTGAAGCCCTAGCGGTTCGCACAGATACGCAGTATTTT
CSVEALAVRTDTQYF
>TRBJ2-7|NA|TRBD1|TRBV20-1
TGCAGGGTGGGACAGGGAACCACCTACGAGCAGTACTTC
CRVGQGTTYEQYF
>TRBJ2-2|few|NA|TRBV24-1
TGTGCCACCACCCCTCGGGACGGTTACACCGGGGAGCTGTTTTTT
CATTPRDGYTGELFF
>TRBJ2-1|NA|NA|TRBV5-1
TGCGCCAGCACCTTGGTGATTGGGCTAAACAATGAGCAGTTCTTC
CASTLVIGLNNEQFF
>TRBJ1-4|NA|NA|TRBV5-5
TGTGCCAGCAGCATCCGGGCCCCCAGCGAAAAACTGTTTTTT
CASSIRAPSEKLFF
>TRBJ1-2|NA|NA|TRBV28
TGTGCCAGCAGTCCCCCGGGTGAAGGTCAACTGGGCTACACCTTC
CASSPPGEGQLGYTF
>TRBJ2-5|NA|TRBD1|TRBV7-9
TGTGCCAGCAGTCCGGACAGGGGAGAGACCCAGTACTTC
CASSPDRGETQYF
>TRBJ2-5|few|TRBD1|TRBV20-1
TGCAGTGCAGGACAGGGGGCCAAGACCCAGTACTTC
CSAGQGAKTQYF
>TRBJ2-1|few|NA|TRBV6-2/TRBV6-3
TGTGCCAGCAGTCCCCGGGAGCGCGAGCAGTTCTTC
CASSPREREQFF
>TRBJ1-1|NA|NA|TRBV29-1
TGCAGCGGCCTGGGACGGAACATTGAAGCTTTCTTT
CSGLGRNIEAFF